This is a list of T cell receptor beta chains from one sample in a study of read filtering for tumor transcriptome and immune sequencing. MiXCR, run by TCRdb on the reads, gives a single entry per CDR3 protein. Of fewer than 30,000 distinct CDR3 sequences in the sample, under 15% were seen once. The sample taken for sequencing was a population of CD138-negative cells sorted from bone marrow. These receptors were taken from a donor over 35 with multiple myeloma. CDR3s include the opening cysteine and the closing phenylalanine or tryptophan. A D gene is named only where the DNA matches it firmly. Clone sizes are shown as how often the clone was seen (once, few, many) or a class if it is expanded.

V,J,size,D,CDR3,DNA
TRBV28,TRBJ1-1,many,NA,CASGRGRNTEAFF,TGTGCCAGCGGGAGGGGCCGGAACACTGAAGCTTTCTTT
TRBV5-4,TRBJ2-7,many,TRBD1,CASSMAGGGSSYEQYF,TGTGCCAGCAGCATGGCAGGGGGCGGTAGCTCCTACGAGCAGTACTTC
TRBV5-1,TRBJ1-1,many,NA,CASSLSMNTEAFF,TGCGCCAGCAGCTTGTCGATGAACACTGAAGCTTTCTTT
TRBV12-3/TRBV12-4,TRBJ1-5,many,NA,CASSPTGSNQPQHF,TGTGCCAGCAGTCCGACAGGTAGCAATCAGCCCCAGCATTTT
TRBV14,TRBJ2-1,many,TRBD2,CASSQVSGRAAEQFF,TGTGCCAGCAGCCAAGTCAGCGGGAGGGCGGCTGAGCAGTTCTTC
TRBV10-3,TRBJ2-2,many,NA,CAISGRQGGTGELFF,TGTGCCATCAGTGGGAGGCAGGGAGGCACCGGGGAGCTGTTTTTT
TRBV20-1,TRBJ1-4,many,TRBD1,CSAGDSQKLFF,TGCAGTGCCGGGGACAGCCAGAAACTGTTTTTT
TRBV20-1,TRBJ1-6,few,NA,CSGVEPSSYNSPLHF,TGCAGCGGGGTCGAGCCAAGCTCCTATAATTCACCCCTCCACTTT
TRBV6-4,TRBJ2-5,many,NA,CASPSGAGETQYF,TGTGCCAGCCCATCAGGGGCTGGAGAGACCCAGTACTTC
TRBV19,TRBJ2-1,many,NA,CASNGRPNNEQFF,TGTGCCAGTAATGGGCGACCCAACAATGAGCAGTTCTTC
TRBV18,TRBJ2-7,few,NA,CATQASGQGSHELYF,TGTGCCACCCAAGCTTCGGGTCAGGGTAGCCACGAGCTGTACTTC